This TCR beta chain was documented in a study of T cells in Graves' hyperthyroidism and ophthalmopathy. Uncontrolled infection, other autoimmune disease, pregnancy or lactation disqualified patients from enrolment. Diagnostic assessment was based on clinical symptoms, serum thyroxine and TRAb, thyroid ultrasound and orbital computed tomography. Amplified regions were TCR beta CDR3 sequences from RNA transcripts. HTBI primers drove first-round RT-PCR of the TCR CDR3. TCRdb re-derived calls from the multiplex PCR reads in MiXCR, one entry per CDR3 protein. The sample shows about 250,000 distinct CDR3 sequences, approximately 23% of them seen only once. The V end was cut by 7 bases, the J end by 4 bases, with 16 bases between. Germline values: CDR1 SQVTM, CDR2 ANQGSEA. This CDR3 is 14 amino acids long.

V is TRBV29-1 and J is TRBJ2-2; D may be TRBD1 (6 bases). Material: blood. This clonotype was obtained from a woman aged 40 to 50 with Graves' ophthalmopathy. CDR3 loop: CSAGAGARTGELFF. DNA for the CDR3: TGCAGCGCTGGTGCAGGGGCGCGCACCGGGGAGCTGTTTTTT.